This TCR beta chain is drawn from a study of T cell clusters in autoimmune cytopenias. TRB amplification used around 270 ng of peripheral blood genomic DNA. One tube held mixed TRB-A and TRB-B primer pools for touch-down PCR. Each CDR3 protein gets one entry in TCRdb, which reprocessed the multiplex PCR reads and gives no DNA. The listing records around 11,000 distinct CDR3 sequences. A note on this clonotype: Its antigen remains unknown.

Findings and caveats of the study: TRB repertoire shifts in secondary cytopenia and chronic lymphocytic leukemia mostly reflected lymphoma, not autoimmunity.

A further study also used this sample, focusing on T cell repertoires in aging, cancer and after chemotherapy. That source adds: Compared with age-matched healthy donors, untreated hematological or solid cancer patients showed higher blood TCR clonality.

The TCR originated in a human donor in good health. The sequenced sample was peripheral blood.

This CDR3 is CASKASGQGTYEQYF. This rearrangement joins TRBV6-1 to TRBJ2-7; the TCRdb D gene call, TRBD1, has no DNA to confirm it. Germline V gene data show CDR1 as MNHNS and CDR2 as SASEGT. The CDR3 contains 15 residues.